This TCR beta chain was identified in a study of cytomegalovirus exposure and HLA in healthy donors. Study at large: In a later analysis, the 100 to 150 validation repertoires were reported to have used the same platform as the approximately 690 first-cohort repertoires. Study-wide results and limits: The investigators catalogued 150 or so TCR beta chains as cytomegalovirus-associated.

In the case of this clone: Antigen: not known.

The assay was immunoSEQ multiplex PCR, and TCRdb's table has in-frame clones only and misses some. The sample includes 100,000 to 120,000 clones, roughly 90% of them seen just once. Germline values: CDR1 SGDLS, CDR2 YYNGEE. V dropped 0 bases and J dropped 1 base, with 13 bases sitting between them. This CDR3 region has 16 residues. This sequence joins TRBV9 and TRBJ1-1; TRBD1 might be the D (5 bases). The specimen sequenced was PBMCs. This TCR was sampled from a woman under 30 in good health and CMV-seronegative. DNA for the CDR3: TGTGCCAGCAGCGTAGAGGGAAGGACACCGAACACTGAAGCTTTCTTT. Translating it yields CASSVEGRTPNTEAFF.